This T cell receptor beta chain originates from a study of response to subunit inactivated influenza vaccine. CDR3 length: 13 residues. The ends were cut back, 4 bases at V and 5 bases at J, with 9 bases in the middle. Germline V gene data show CDR1 as SNHLY and CDR2 as FYNNEI. The table lists this clonotype with many counts. TCRdb independently ran MiXCR on the RT-PCR reads; one entry per CDR3 protein. The sample has roughly 700,000 distinct CDR3 sequences; around 14% are singletons. This clonotype originated in a man between 50 and 59 years old who received an inactivated influenza vaccine. The sample consisted of PBMCs from blood, taken approximately 15 days before vaccination. The gene calls are TRBV2 and TRBJ2-1, with D perhaps being TRBD1 or TRBD2 (5 bases each). The CDR3 DNA reads TGTGCCAGCAGTGTGGGACCTGACAATGAGCAGTTCTTC. It codes for CASSVGPDNEQFF.